Below are 19 T cell receptor beta chains sequenced from a single sample in a study of T cell responses to AZD1222 COVID-19 vaccine. The table came from immunoSEQ multiplex PCR; TCRdb's copy has only in-frame clones and leaves some out. In the table there are 100,000 to 150,000 clones, more than 70% of which are singletons. The sample in question was peripheral blood, obtained 28 days after the second AZD1222 dose. The receptors shown here come from an adult who received the AZD1222 COVID-19 vaccine.

This sequence joins TRBV28 and TRBJ2-7; no definite D call. CDR3 length: 16 residues. Germline CDR1 MDHEN, CDR2 SYDVKM. V was cut by 7 bases and J by 4 bases, with 23 bases left in between. DNA for the CDR3: TGTGCCAGCACTTCCACGGCCACTCCTAACTCGTACGAGCAGTACTTC. It specifies CASTSTATPNSYEQYF.

The chain recombines TRBV20-1 with TRBJ1-5; TRBD1 agrees at 7 bases. Germline CDR1 and CDR2: DFQATT and SNEGSKA (reference sequence). V shed 3 bases, J shed 4 bases, and the junction held 6 bases outside the gene matches. The CDR3 sequence is 14 residues long. CDR3 amino acids: CSASTGDSNQPQHF. The CDR3 region has the DNA TGCAGTGCTAGTACAGGGGACTCTAATCAGCCCCAGCATTTT.

CDR3 DNA sequence: TGTGCCAGCAGCGTAGAGAACACTGAAGCTTTCTTT. Protein: CASSVENTEAFF. The chain links TRBV9 to TRBJ1-1; no clear D. Trimming pared 0 bases from V and 1 base from J, leaving 1 base between. The CDR3 spans 12 residues. Germline values: CDR1 SGDLS, CDR2 YYNGEE.

This chain joins TRBV5-1 and TRBJ2-1; D possibly corresponds to TRBD1 (5 bases). The germline V gene has CDR1 SGHRS and CDR2 YFSETQ. Trimming cost V 5 bases and J 3 bases, with 15 bases left between them. The CDR3 consists of 15 residues. The CDR3 protein is CASSFKRDSYNEQFF. DNA for the CDR3: TGCGCCAGCAGTTTTAAACGTGACAGCTACAATGAGCAGTTCTTC.

The chain has TRBV6-5 and TRBJ1-1, with TRBD1 matching 7 bases. V gave up 5 bases and J gave up 7 bases; unmatched junction bases: 1. Germline assignment: CDR1 MNHEY and CDR2 SVGAGI. The CDR3 has 11 residues. The CDR3 region is CASSRQGEAFF. As DNA, the CDR3 is TGTGCCAGCAGTCGACAGGGTGAAGCTTTCTTT.

This clone was counted a single time. The chain employs TRBV27 and TRBJ2-7; 7 positions agree with TRBD2. Germline V lookup: CDR1 MNHEY, CDR2 SMNVEV (reference sequence). The CDR3 runs 15 residues. Trimming at V came to 5 bases and at J to 0 bases, leaving 7 bases not matched to a gene. As DNA, the CDR3 is TGTGCCAGCAGTACCTATCCTAGCGGCTCCTACGAGCAGTACTTC. Residues: CASSTYPSGSYEQYF.

This sequence joins TRBV30 and TRBJ2-1; D remains unclear. Trimming stripped 1 base from V and 6 bases from J, with 1 base between. Per germline, CDR1 GTSNPN and CDR2 SVGIG (reference sequence). The CDR3 consists of 10 residues. CDR3 sequence (DNA): TGTGCCTGGAGTGCCAATGAGCAGTTCTTC. This sequence encodes CAWSANEQFF.

This chain links TRBV6-5 with TRBJ1-5; D may be TRBD1 (6 bases). Trimming took 6 bases from V and 4 from J, leaving 16 bases between them. The CDR3 length is 15 residues. Germline assignment: CDR1 MNHEY and CDR2 SVGAGI. The CDR3 sequence: CASSRGRGMNQPQHF. CDR3 nucleotide sequence: TGTGCCAGCAGCCGCGGGAGGGGGATGAATCAGCCCCAGCATTTT.

This clone was counted a few times. This sequence joins TRBV6-5 and TRBJ1-5; 7 positions agree with TRBD1. Trimming took 7 bases from V and 2 from J; bases not matched to a gene: 8. Germline CDR1 reads MNHEY; CDR2 reads SVGAGI. CDR3 length: 15 amino acids. In nucleotides, the CDR3 is TGTGCCAGCAACAGAAGCGGACAGGGCAATCAGCCCCAGCATTTT. Translation gives CASNRSGQGNQPQHF.

The CDR3 reads CASSVNRVNYGYTF. The CDR3 coding sequence is TGTGCCAGCAGTGTCAACAGGGTGAACTATGGCTACACCTTC. The chain is built from TRBV28 and TRBJ1-2; a weak D match, TRBD1 (6 bases). Germline V gives CDR1 MDHEN, CDR2 SYDVKM. The V and J ends lost 5 bases and 2 bases respectively, with 12 bases between them. This CDR3 is 14 amino acids long.

This clone has only one observation. The J gene is TRBJ1-1, the V gene TRBV5-4; 7 bases map to TRBD1. The trim removed 3 bases at V and 4 bases at J, leaving 6 bases unmatched. Germline V CDR1 and CDR2: SGHNT, YYREEE (reference sequence). CDR3 length: 14 residues. The CDR3 sequence: CASSSTGSGTEAFF. CDR3 DNA: TGTGCCAGCAGCTCGACAGGGTCTGGCACTGAAGCTTTCTTT.

The V gene is TRBV20-1, the J gene TRBJ1-1, with D unclear. V was clipped by 0 bases and J by 11 bases, with 10 bases between them. The V gene's germline CDR1 is DFQATT and CDR2 SNEGSKA (reference sequence). The CDR3 length is 11 residues. CDR3 amino acids: CSARDYPSAFF. DNA for the CDR3: TGCAGTGCTAGAGATTATCCGAGTGCTTTCTTT.

This chain links TRBV19 with TRBJ1-5, with TRBD1 identical over 7 bases. The CDR3 is 15 amino acids. The V gene end was trimmed by 8 bases and the J gene end by 0 bases; junction bases not matched to a gene: 7. In germline, CDR1 is LNHDA, CDR2 SQIVND (reference sequence). For the CDR3, the DNA is TGTGCCAGTGCCGACCGGACAGGTAGCAATCAGCCCCAGCATTTT. Protein sequence: CASADRTGSNQPQHF.

This chain uses TRBV23-1 with TRBJ1-3; D might be TRBD1 (5 bases). TRBV23-1 is given ORF status, its function remaining uncertain. Trimming stripped 11 bases from V and 0 bases from J, with 26 bases between. The CDR3 contains 18 residues. CDR3 in amino acids: CAGAPLDGVGLSGNTIYF. The CDR3 nucleotides are TGCGCCGGGGCCCCGTTGGACGGAGTTGGTCTCTCTGGAAACACCATATATTTT.

The chain uses TRBV19 and TRBJ2-7; 7 positions match TRBD1. CDR1 and CDR2 (germline): LNHDA, SQIVND (reference sequence). This CDR3 is 14 amino acids long. Losses at the gene ends were 1 base for V and 4 bases for J; bases not matched to a gene: 4. The CDR3 spells CASSIAWDSYEQYF. CDR3 coding DNA: TGTGCCAGTAGTATAGCTTGGGACAGTTACGAGCAGTACTTC.

The CDR3 sequence is CASSQDGLAGGPSTDTQYF. CDR3 sequence (DNA): TGTGCCAGCAGCCAAGACGGTCTAGCGGGGGGGCCAAGCACAGATACGCAGTATTTT. The chain employs TRBV3-1 (or the pseudogene TRBV3-2) and TRBJ2-3, with 12 bases aligning to TRBD2. This CDR3 spans 19 amino acids. The germline gives CDR1 LGHDT, CDR2 YNNKEL (reference sequence). V lost 0 bases to trimming and J lost 0 bases; unmatched junction nucleotides: 7.

The V gene is TRBV7-9, the J gene TRBJ2-7; D unclear. V gave up 4 bases and J gave up 2 bases, with 6 bases separating them. The CDR3 length is 12 residues. Looked up from germline, CDR1 is SEHNR and CDR2 is FQNEAQ (reference sequence). The CDR3 DNA reads TGTGCCAGCAGCTCTTACCCCTACGAGCAGTACTTC. Its translation is CASSSYPYEQYF.

This clone has at least ten counts. The chain links TRBV5-1 to TRBJ2-7; D unclear. The CDR3 consists of 16 residues. In germline, CDR1 is SGHRS, CDR2 YFSETQ. Trimming shortened V by 0 bases and J by 1 base, and 14 bases separated the two germline ends. Here the CDR3 DNA reads TGCGCCAGCAGCTTGGCAGGCAGCATAGAATCCTACGAGCAGTACTTC. This encodes CASSLAGSIESYEQYF.

The chain has TRBV5-4 and TRBJ2-1; 10 bases fit TRBD2. V lost 4 bases, J lost 4 bases, and 5 bases stayed unmatched. The CDR3 has 15 residues. The germline V gene has CDR1 SGHNT and CDR2 YYREEE (reference sequence). In DNA form, the CDR3 reads TGTGCCAGCAGCCTGCTAGCGGGAGTGTACAATGAGCAGTTCTTC. This translates into CASSLLAGVYNEQFF.